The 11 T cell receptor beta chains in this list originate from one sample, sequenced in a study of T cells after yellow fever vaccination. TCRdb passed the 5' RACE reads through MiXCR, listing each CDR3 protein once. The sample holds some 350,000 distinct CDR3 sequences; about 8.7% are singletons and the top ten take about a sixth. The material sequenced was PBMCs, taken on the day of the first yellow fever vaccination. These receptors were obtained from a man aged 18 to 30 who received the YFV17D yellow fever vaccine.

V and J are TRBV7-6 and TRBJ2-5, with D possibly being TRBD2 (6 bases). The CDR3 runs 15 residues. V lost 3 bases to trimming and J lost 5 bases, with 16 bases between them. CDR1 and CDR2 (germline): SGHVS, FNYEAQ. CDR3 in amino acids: CASSFNGGAGETQYF. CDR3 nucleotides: TGTGCCAGCAGCTTTAATGGAGGGGCAGGGGAGACCCAGTACTTC.

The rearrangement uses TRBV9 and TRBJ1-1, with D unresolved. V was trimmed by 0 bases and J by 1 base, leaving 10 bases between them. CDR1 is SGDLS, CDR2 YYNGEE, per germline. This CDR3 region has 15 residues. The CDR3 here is CASSVVGRKNTEAFF. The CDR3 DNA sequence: TGTGCCAGCAGCGTAGTCGGCCGGAAGAACACTGAAGCTTTCTTT.

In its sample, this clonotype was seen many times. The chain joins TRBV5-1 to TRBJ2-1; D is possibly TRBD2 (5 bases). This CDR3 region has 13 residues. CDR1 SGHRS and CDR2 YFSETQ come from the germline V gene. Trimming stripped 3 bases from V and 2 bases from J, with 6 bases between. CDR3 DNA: TGCGCCAGCAGCTGGGAGCCCTACAATGAGCAGTTCTTC. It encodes CASSWEPYNEQFF.

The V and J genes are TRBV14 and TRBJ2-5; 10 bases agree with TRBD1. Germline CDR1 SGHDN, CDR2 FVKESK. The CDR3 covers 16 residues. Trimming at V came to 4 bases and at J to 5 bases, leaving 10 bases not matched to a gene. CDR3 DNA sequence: TGTGCCAGCAGCCCCACTACGGACAGGGGGGGGGAGACCCAGTACTTC. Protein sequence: CASSPTTDRGGETQYF. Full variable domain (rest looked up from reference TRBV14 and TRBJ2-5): EAGVTQFPSHSVIEKGQTVTLRCDPISGHDNLYWYRRVMGKEIKFLLHFVKESKQDESGMPNNRFLAERTGGTYSTLKVQPAELEDSGVYFCASSPTTDRGGETQYFGPGTRLLVL.

CDR3 in DNA: TGCGCCAGCAGCCTGGACTTCACTAATGAAAAACTGTTTTTT. Protein product: CASSLDFTNEKLFF. The gene calls are TRBV5-1 and TRBJ1-4; D is undetermined. Trimming removed 4 bases from V and 2 bases from J, with 9 bases in between. The CDR3 consists of 14 residues. CDR1 and CDR2 from the germline V gene are SGHRS and YFSETQ.

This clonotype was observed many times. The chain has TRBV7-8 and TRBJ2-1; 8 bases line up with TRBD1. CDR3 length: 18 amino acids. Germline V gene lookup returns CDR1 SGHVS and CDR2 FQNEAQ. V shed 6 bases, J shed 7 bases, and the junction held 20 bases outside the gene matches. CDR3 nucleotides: TGTGCCAGCAGACAAAAGCCCCAGGGGGCACCAATAGAGAATGAGCAGTTCTTC. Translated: CASRQKPQGAPIENEQFF.

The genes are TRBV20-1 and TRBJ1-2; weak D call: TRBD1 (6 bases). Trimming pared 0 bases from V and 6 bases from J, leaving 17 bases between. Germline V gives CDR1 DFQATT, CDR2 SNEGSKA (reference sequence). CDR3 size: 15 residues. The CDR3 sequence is CSARDLWGGPHGYTF. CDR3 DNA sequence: TGCAGTGCTAGAGATCTATGGGGGGGCCCCCATGGCTACACCTTC.

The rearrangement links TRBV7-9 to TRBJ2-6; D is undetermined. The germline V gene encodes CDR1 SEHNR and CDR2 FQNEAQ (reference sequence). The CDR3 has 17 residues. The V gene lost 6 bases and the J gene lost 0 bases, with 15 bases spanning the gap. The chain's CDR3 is CASSFSVSASGANVLTF. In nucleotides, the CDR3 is TGTGCCAGCAGTTTCTCGGTGAGCGCCTCTGGGGCCAACGTCCTGACTTTC.

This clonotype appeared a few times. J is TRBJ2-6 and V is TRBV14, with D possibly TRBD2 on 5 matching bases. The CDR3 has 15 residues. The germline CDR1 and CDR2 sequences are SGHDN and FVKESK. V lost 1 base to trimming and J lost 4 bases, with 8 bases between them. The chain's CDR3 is CASSQVGVGANVLTF. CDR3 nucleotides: TGTGCCAGCAGCCAAGTCGGGGTAGGGGCCAACGTCCTGACTTTC.

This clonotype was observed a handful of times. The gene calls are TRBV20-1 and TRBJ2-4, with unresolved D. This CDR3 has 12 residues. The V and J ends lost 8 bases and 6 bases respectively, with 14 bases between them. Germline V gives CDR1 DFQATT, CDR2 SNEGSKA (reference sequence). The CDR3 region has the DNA TGCAGTTCCACTACCGCCGGAAACATTCAGTACTTC. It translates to CSSTTAGNIQYF.

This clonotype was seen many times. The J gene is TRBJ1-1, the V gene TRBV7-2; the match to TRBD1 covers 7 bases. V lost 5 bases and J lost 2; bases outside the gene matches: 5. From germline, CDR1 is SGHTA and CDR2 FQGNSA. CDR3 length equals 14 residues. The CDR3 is CASSQTGLNTEAFF. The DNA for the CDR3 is TGTGCCAGCAGCCAGACAGGGCTTAACACTGAAGCTTTCTTT.